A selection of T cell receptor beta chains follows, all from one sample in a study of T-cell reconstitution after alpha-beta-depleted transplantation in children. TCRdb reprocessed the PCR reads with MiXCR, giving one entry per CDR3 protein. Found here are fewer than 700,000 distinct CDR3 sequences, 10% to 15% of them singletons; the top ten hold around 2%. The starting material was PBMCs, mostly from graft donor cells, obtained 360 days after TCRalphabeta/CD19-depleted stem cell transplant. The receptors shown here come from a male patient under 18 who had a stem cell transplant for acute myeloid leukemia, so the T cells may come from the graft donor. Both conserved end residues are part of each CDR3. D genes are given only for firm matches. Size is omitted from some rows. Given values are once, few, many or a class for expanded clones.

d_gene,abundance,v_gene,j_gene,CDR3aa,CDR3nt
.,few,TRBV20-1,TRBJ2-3,CSAGKVEGSTDTQYF,TGCAGTGCTGGAAAGGTGGAGGGTAGCACAGATACGCAGTATTTT
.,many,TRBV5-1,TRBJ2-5,CASSLENNQYF,TGCGCCAGCAGCTTGGAAAATAACCAGTACTTC
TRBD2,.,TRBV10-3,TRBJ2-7,CAISAGLAGQYF,TGTGCCATCAGTGCGGGACTAGCCGGGCAGTACTTC
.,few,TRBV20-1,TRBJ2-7,CSARGFDSYEQYF,TGCAGTGCTAGAGGATTCGACAGCTACGAGCAGTACTTC
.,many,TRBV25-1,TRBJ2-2,CASSGVSYTGELFF,TGTGCCAGCAGTGGGGTTTCATACACCGGGGAGCTGTTTTTT
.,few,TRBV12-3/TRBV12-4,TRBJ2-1,CASSLGRGEFF,TGTGCCAGCAGTTTGGGCAGGGGGGAGTTCTTC
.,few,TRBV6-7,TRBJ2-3,CASIGSATNTDTQYF,TGTGCCAGCATAGGTAGCGCCACAAACACAGATACGCAGTATTTT
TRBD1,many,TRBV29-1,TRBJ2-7,CSVANRGYEQYF,TGCAGCGTTGCTAACAGGGGGTACGAGCAGTACTTC
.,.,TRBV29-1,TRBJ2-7,CSVEESSGPWTLEQYF,TGCAGCGTTGAAGAGAGCTCCGGGCCGTGGACCTTAGAGCAGTACTTC
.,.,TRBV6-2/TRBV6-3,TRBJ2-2,CASSYEGQPRGNTGELFF,TGTGCCAGCAGTTACGAGGGTCAGCCCAGGGGGAACACCGGGGAGCTGTTTTTT